The table lists the clone carrying this T cell receptor beta chain with a few counts. The antigen is undetermined. The study sampled nominally healthy donors, though unrecorded immune exposures were likely. This sample is part of a study of cytomegalovirus exposure and HLA in healthy donors. Points from the study as a whole: When a later analysis was performed, an Asian-associated ancestry cluster reportedly had fewer N-insertions than the roughly 700-donor mean. It was confirmed in vitro that a few of the CMV-associated chains were specific for CMV antigens.

The CDR3 loop spans 13 amino acids. The germline gives CDR1 MDHEN, CDR2 SYDVKM. Trimming stripped 11 bases from V and 0 bases from J, with 11 bases between. In the PCR, 60 Vbeta and 13 Jbeta primers were used. Measured with immunoSEQ multiplex PCR; TCRdb has only the in-frame clones, and not every one. The table includes around 150,000 clones, 60% to 80% detected once. The TCR comes from a man aged 25-40 years in good health and CMV-seronegative. The chain couples TRBV28 to TRBJ1-5; perhaps TRBD1 as D (5 bases). Sequencing was done on a sample of PBMCs. The CDR3 protein is CAWSQGSNQPQHF. The CDR3 DNA reads as TGTGCCTGGAGCCAGGGTAGCAATCAGCCCCAGCATTTT. The complete variable domain, with remaining parts taken from reference TRBV28 and TRBJ1-5, reads DVKVTQSSRYLVKRTGEKVFLECVQDMDHENMFWYRQDPGLGLRLIYFSYDVKMKEKGDIPEGYSVSREKKERFSLILESASTNQTSMYLCAWSQGSNQPQHFGDGTRLSIL.